A selection of T cell receptor beta chains follows, all from one sample in a study of CD8 T cells in ankylosing spondylitis. Each CDR3 protein is one row after TCRdb ran MiXCR on the 5' RACE reads. Of about 130,000 distinct CDR3 sequences listed, roughly 9% are singletons. The sequenced material came from blood, either unsorted or a sorted T cell fraction (not recorded which). The receptors come from a male donor with ankylosing spondylitis or in good health (not recorded which). Both conserved end residues are part of each CDR3. D genes are given only for firm matches. Expanded clones get a size class; other rows say once, few or many, or leave the size out.

j_gene: TRBJ2-3; d_gene: -; v_gene: TRBV29-1; abundance: -; CDR3nt: TGCAGCGTTCCAGACCCTTCGAATACGCAGTATTTT; CDR3aa: CSVPDPSNTQYF
j_gene: TRBJ2-3; d_gene: TRBD2; v_gene: TRBV20-1; abundance: many; CDR3nt: TGCAGTGCCCGCCACAGGGCGGGAGGAACCCGAGATACGCAGTATTTT; CDR3aa: CSARHRAGGTRDTQYF
j_gene: TRBJ2-1; d_gene: TRBD1; v_gene: TRBV11-2; abundance: -; CDR3nt: TGTGCCAGCACCCAGACAGGGCGAGAAGGCAATGAGCAGTTCTTC; CDR3aa: CASTQTGREGNEQFF
j_gene: TRBJ2-7; d_gene: -; v_gene: TRBV7-2; abundance: few; CDR3nt: TGTGCCAGCAGCCTAAGGTACAGGCCCGTAACCTACGAGCAGTACTTC; CDR3aa: CASSLRYRPVTYEQYF
j_gene: TRBJ2-1; d_gene: -; v_gene: TRBV6-2/TRBV6-3; abundance: many; CDR3nt: TGTGCCAGCAGTTACTCGTCCAATGAGCAGTTCTTC; CDR3aa: CASSYSSNEQFF
j_gene: TRBJ1-1; d_gene: -; v_gene: TRBV7-9; abundance: many; CDR3nt: TGTGCCAGCAGCTTAAATGTCGGCACTGAAGCTTTCTTT; CDR3aa: CASSLNVGTEAFF
j_gene: TRBJ2-2; d_gene: TRBD1; v_gene: TRBV30; abundance: few; CDR3nt: TGTGCCCGTTCGAGAGGCCAGGGGGCCGGGGAGCTGTTTTTT; CDR3aa: CARSRGQGAGELFF
j_gene: TRBJ2-3; d_gene: TRBD2; v_gene: TRBV10-3; abundance: few; CDR3nt: TGTGCCATCAGCAACATAGCGGGAGGCTCCACAGATACGCAGTATTTT; CDR3aa: CAISNIAGGSTDTQYF
j_gene: TRBJ1-2; d_gene: -; v_gene: TRBV19; abundance: few; CDR3nt: TGTGCCAGTCATGGCGGACCCGCTGGCTACACCTTC; CDR3aa: CASHGGPAGYTF
j_gene: TRBJ2-7; d_gene: -; v_gene: TRBV7-2; abundance: -; CDR3nt: TGTGCCAGCAGCCAGCGGCCCCACGAGCAGTACTTC; CDR3aa: CASSQRPHEQYF
j_gene: TRBJ2-3; d_gene: TRBD2; v_gene: TRBV7-2; abundance: -; CDR3nt: TGTGCCAGCAGCCCAGGGACTATACGAACAGATACGCAGTATTTT; CDR3aa: CASSPGTIRTDTQYF
j_gene: TRBJ2-1; d_gene: TRBD2; v_gene: TRBV3-1; abundance: few; CDR3nt: TGTGCCAGCAGCCTCGGACTAGTGGGGCTTGGTGAGCAGTTCTTC; CDR3aa: CASSLGLVGLGEQFF
j_gene: TRBJ2-5; d_gene: -; v_gene: TRBV20-1; abundance: many; CDR3nt: TGCAGTGCCAAGATGCGGGAAGGGGTTTCAGAGACCCAGTACTTC; CDR3aa: CSAKMREGVSETQYF
j_gene: TRBJ1-1; d_gene: -; v_gene: TRBV5-1; abundance: few; CDR3nt: TGCGCCAGCAGCTTATTGGGGGGCGAGGGCACTGAAGCTTTCTTT; CDR3aa: CASSLLGGEGTEAFF
j_gene: TRBJ2-1; d_gene: -; v_gene: TRBV20-1; abundance: many; CDR3nt: TGCAGTGCTAGTTTCAGCGGATACAGCTCCTACAATGAGCAGTTCTTC; CDR3aa: CSASFSGYSSYNEQFF
j_gene: TRBJ1-1; d_gene: -; v_gene: TRBV20-1; abundance: few; CDR3nt: TGCAGTGCTGGACCCTGGGACACAGCGAACACTGAAGCTTTCTTT; CDR3aa: CSAGPWDTANTEAFF
j_gene: TRBJ2-1; d_gene: -; v_gene: TRBV5-1; abundance: -; CDR3nt: TGCGCCAGCAGCCCTGGACCCAGCAGGGAGCAGTTCTTC; CDR3aa: CASSPGPSREQFF
j_gene: TRBJ2-5; d_gene: -; v_gene: TRBV6-2/TRBV6-3; abundance: many; CDR3nt: TGTGCCAGCAATGGTGTATGGCGGGGACTTCAAGAGACCCAGTACTTC; CDR3aa: CASNGVWRGLQETQYF
j_gene: TRBJ2-3; d_gene: -; v_gene: TRBV12-3/TRBV12-4; abundance: -; CDR3nt: TGTGCCAGCAGACGTACCCCGCGACAGAGAAGCACAGATACGCAGTATTTT; CDR3aa: CASRRTPRQRSTDTQYF
j_gene: TRBJ2-3; d_gene: -; v_gene: TRBV7-2; abundance: -; CDR3nt: TGTGCCAGCAGCTTTATTGAGGGACTTAGCACAGATACGCAGTATTTT; CDR3aa: CASSFIEGLSTDTQYF
j_gene: TRBJ2-5; d_gene: TRBD2; v_gene: TRBV12-3/TRBV12-4; abundance: many; CDR3nt: TGTGCCAGCAGGAGGACTAGCGGCTACCAAGAGACCCAGTACTTC; CDR3aa: CASRRTSGYQETQYF
j_gene: TRBJ2-7; d_gene: -; v_gene: TRBV4-1; abundance: many; CDR3nt: TGCGCCAGCAGCCAAGGACCCCTAGGAACCTACGAGCAGTACTTC; CDR3aa: CASSQGPLGTYEQYF
j_gene: TRBJ2-5; d_gene: -; v_gene: TRBV3-1; abundance: many; CDR3nt: TGTGCCAGCAGCCGGGAAAGAGAGACCCAGTACTTC; CDR3aa: CASSRERETQYF
j_gene: TRBJ1-5; d_gene: -; v_gene: TRBV28; abundance: few; CDR3nt: TGTGCCAGCAGTTTTGGGAACAATCAGCCCCAGCATTTT; CDR3aa: CASSFGNNQPQHF
j_gene: TRBJ2-5; d_gene: TRBD2; v_gene: TRBV12-3/TRBV12-4; abundance: many; CDR3nt: TGTGCCAGCAGCTATACTAGCGATGGGACCCAGTACTTC; CDR3aa: CASSYTSDGTQYF
j_gene: TRBJ2-1; d_gene: TRBD2; v_gene: TRBV29-1; abundance: many; CDR3nt: TGCAGCGTTCCGGGAGGGCCCTACAATGAGCAGTTCTTC; CDR3aa: CSVPGGPYNEQFF
j_gene: TRBJ2-1; d_gene: -; v_gene: TRBV20-1; abundance: many; CDR3nt: TGCAGTGCTAGTCCCAATGAGCAGTTCTTC; CDR3aa: CSASPNEQFF
j_gene: TRBJ1-2; d_gene: TRBD1; v_gene: TRBV7-8; abundance: -; CDR3nt: TGTGCCAGCAGCCCCTGGGACAGGGTTCGCTATGGCTACACCTTC; CDR3aa: CASSPWDRVRYGYTF
j_gene: TRBJ2-7; d_gene: -; v_gene: TRBV20-1; abundance: many; CDR3nt: TGCAGTGCTAGAGGAGAGTCTTCCTACGAGCAGTACTTC; CDR3aa: CSARGESSYEQYF
j_gene: TRBJ2-7; d_gene: TRBD2; v_gene: TRBV6-2/TRBV6-3; abundance: -; CDR3nt: TGTGCCAGCACTCCTAGCGGGCGTTCCTACGAGCAGTACTTC; CDR3aa: CASTPSGRSYEQYF
j_gene: TRBJ2-1; d_gene: TRBD1; v_gene: TRBV4-1; abundance: many; CDR3nt: TGCGCCAGCAGCCAACAGACAGGGGGCAATGAGCAGTTCTTC; CDR3aa: CASSQQTGGNEQFF
j_gene: TRBJ2-1; d_gene: TRBD2; v_gene: TRBV28; abundance: many; CDR3nt: TGTGCCCATAGAAGGGCGGGAGGGCCCAGGGAGCAGTTCTTC; CDR3aa: CAHRRAGGPREQFF
j_gene: TRBJ1-5; d_gene: TRBD1; v_gene: TRBV4-1; abundance: -; CDR3nt: TGCGCCAGCAGCCAAGTTGAGACAGGGTCCGGCAATCAGCCCCAGCATTTT; CDR3aa: CASSQVETGSGNQPQHF
j_gene: TRBJ2-3; d_gene: -; v_gene: TRBV7-6; abundance: few; CDR3nt: TGTGCCAGCAGCCACGAAAGCCGGGCCAAGCAGTATTTT; CDR3aa: CASSHESRAKQYF
j_gene: TRBJ1-2; d_gene: -; v_gene: TRBV27; abundance: many; CDR3nt: TGTGCCAGCAGCCTCAACAGGGCCTATGGCTACACCTTC; CDR3aa: CASSLNRAYGYTF
j_gene: TRBJ2-1; d_gene: TRBD2; v_gene: TRBV5-1; abundance: many; CDR3nt: TGCGCCAGCAGTGAGGGGACTAGCGGGTACAATGAGCAGTTCTTC; CDR3aa: CASSEGTSGYNEQFF
j_gene: TRBJ2-5; d_gene: -; v_gene: TRBV27; abundance: many; CDR3nt: TGTGCCAGCAGTTTAACGACACCCAGGGTACTGGAGACCCAGTACTTC; CDR3aa: CASSLTTPRVLETQYF
j_gene: TRBJ2-6; d_gene: -; v_gene: TRBV5-1; abundance: many; CDR3nt: TGCGCCAGCAGCCGCGGGACGGTTGCCTTCTCTGGGGCCAACGTCCTGACTTTC; CDR3aa: CASSRGTVAFSGANVLTF
j_gene: TRBJ2-1; d_gene: TRBD2; v_gene: TRBV20-1; abundance: many; CDR3nt: TGCAGTGCTAGACTTGCGGGAGCTAGCGATGAGCAGTTCTTC; CDR3aa: CSARLAGASDEQFF